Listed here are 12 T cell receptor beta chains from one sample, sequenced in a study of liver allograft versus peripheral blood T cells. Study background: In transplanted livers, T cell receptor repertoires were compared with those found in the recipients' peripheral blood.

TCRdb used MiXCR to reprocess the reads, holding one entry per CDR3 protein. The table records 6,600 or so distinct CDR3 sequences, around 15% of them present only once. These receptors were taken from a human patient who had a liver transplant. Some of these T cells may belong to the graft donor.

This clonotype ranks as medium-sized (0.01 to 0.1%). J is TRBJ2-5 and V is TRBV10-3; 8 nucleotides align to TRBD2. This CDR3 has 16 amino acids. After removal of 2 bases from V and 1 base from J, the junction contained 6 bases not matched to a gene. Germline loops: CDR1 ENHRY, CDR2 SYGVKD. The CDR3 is CAISEVLAATQETQYF. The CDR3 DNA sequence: TGTGCCATCAGTGAGGTACTAGCGGCGACCCAAGAGACCCAGTACTTC.

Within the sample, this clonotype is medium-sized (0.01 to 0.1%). The CDR3 DNA is TGTGCCAGCTCACCACGACAGGATAATTCACCCCTCCACTTT. Translation gives CASSPRQDNSPLHF. The chain combines TRBV18 with TRBJ1-6; possible D gene TRBD1, 6 bases. V gave up 1 base and J gave up 5 bases, with 6 bases separating them. Per the germline V gene, CDR1 is KGHSH and CDR2 is LQKENI. The CDR3 consists of 14 residues.

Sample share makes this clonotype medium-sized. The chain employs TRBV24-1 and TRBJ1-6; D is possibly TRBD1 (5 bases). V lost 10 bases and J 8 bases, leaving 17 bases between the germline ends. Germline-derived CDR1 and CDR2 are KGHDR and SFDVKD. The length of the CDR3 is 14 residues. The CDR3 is CATDHGTAHSPLHF. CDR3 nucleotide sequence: TGTGCCACGGACCACGGGACTGCTCATTCACCCCTCCACTTT.

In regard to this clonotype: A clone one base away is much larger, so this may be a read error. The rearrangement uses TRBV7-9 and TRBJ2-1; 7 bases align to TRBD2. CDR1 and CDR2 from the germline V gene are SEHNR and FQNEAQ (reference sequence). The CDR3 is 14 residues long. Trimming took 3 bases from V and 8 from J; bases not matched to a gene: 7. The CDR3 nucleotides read TGTGCCAGCAGCTTGTGGGGGAGGGAGTATGAGCAGTTCTTC. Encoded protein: CASSLWGREYEQFF. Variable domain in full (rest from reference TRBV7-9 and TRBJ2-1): DTGVSQNPRHKITKRGQNVTFRCDPISEHNRLYWYRQTLGQGPEFLTYFQNEAQLEKSRLLSDRFSAERPKGSFSTLEIQRTEQGDSAMYLCASSLWGREYEQFFGPGTRLTVL.

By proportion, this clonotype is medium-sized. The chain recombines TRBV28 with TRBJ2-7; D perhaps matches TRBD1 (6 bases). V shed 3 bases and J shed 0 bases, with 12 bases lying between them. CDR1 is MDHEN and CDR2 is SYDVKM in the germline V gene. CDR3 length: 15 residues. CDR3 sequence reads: CASSLGQDSSYEQYF. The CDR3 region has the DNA TGTGCCAGCAGTTTGGGGCAGGACAGCTCCTACGAGCAGTACTTC.

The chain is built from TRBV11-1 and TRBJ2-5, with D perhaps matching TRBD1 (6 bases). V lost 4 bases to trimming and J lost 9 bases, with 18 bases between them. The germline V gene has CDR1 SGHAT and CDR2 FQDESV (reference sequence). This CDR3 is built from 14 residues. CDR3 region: CASSSDSLVVAQYF. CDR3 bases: TGTGCCAGCAGCTCGGACAGTCTGGTAGTGGCCCAGTACTTC.

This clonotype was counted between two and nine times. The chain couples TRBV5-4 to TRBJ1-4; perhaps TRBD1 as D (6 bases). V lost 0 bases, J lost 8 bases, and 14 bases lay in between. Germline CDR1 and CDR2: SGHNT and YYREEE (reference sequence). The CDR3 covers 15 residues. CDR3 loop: CASSLAGDMEEKLFF. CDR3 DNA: TGTGCCAGCAGCTTGGCGGGGGACATGGAAGAAAAACTGTTTTTT.

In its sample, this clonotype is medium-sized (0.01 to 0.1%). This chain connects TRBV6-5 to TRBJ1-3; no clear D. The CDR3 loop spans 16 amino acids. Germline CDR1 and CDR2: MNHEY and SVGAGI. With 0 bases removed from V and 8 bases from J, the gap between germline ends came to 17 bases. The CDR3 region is CASSYSRVPPKDTIYF. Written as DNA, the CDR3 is TGTGCCAGCAGTTACTCTCGAGTTCCCCCTAAAGACACCATATATTTT.

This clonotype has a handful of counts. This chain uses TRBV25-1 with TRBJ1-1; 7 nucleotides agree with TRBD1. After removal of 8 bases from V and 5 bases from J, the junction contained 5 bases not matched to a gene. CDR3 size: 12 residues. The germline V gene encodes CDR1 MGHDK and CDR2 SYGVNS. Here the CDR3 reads CASSRGPTEAFF. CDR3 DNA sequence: TGTGCCAGCTCAAGGGGGCCTACTGAAGCTTTCTTT.

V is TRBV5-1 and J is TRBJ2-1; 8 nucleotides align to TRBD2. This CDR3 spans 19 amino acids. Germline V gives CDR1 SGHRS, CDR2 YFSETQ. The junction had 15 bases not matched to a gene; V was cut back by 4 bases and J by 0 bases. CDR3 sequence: CASSAAWGASGSSYNEQFF. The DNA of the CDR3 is TGCGCCAGCAGCGCCGCCTGGGGAGCAAGCGGGAGCTCCTACAATGAGCAGTTCTTC.

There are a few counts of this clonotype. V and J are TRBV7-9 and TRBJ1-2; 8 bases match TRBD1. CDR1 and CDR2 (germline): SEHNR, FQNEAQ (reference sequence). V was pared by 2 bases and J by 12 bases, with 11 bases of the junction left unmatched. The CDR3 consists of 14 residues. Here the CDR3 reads CASSLNQGAAGDTF. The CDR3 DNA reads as TGTGCCAGCAGCTTAAATCAGGGGGCGGCTGGGGACACCTTC.

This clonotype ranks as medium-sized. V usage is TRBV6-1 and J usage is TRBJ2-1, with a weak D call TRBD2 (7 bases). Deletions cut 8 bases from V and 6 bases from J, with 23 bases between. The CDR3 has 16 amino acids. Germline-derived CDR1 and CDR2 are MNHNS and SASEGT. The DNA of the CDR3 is TGTGCCAGCGCCGGGGGGCCGCTCTACGGTTCCAATGAGCAGTTCTTC. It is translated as CASAGGPLYGSNEQFF.